Described below is a single T cell receptor beta chain sequence and its context. Antigen specificity is unknown. This sample was included in a study of human T cells and chemical hapten exposure. Across the study: It was small differences in pooled library volume that mainly caused per-sample TCR yields to vary. Findings of the study overall: Relative to controls, expanded TCRs formed significantly more large CDR3 similarity clusters.

The time point was: patch test 1, 2 weeks after DPC sensitization. Treatment denoted: therapeutic diphenylcyclopropenone sensitization with weekly scalp DPC. Original processing methods: Between 23,224 and 690,600 TCRs appeared in each sample, and the median stood at roughly 100,000. Via MiXCR, TCRdb re-called the RACE reads, giving one row per CDR3 protein. None of the V and J calls come from the authors' own analysis; TCRdb made them. The sample lists about 49,000 distinct CDR3 sequences; 8% to 9.5% were seen once. V was cut by 1 base and J by 0 bases, with 7 bases left in between. Germline-derived CDR1 and CDR2 are SGHRS and YFSETQ. This CDR3 is built from 14 residues.

This rearrangement joins TRBV5-1 to TRBJ1-1; D is unclear. This sample comprised whole blood, obtained in connection with sensitization to the hapten diphenylcyclopropenone (DPC). The receptor comes from a woman in her forties or fifties with alopecia areata. Some clones in this sample may be carry-over from other donors' samples. CDR3 nucleotide sequence: TGCGCCAGCAGCTTGACAGCCCTGAACACTGAAGCTTTCTTT. It yields the protein CASSLTALNTEAFF.